This T cell receptor (beta chain) was documented in a study of blood T cell repertoires in COVID-19. This table comes from immunoSEQ multiplex PCR, and its TCRdb copy is limited to in-frame clones, with some not included. The sample consists of a few hundred thousand clones, roughly nine tenths of them appearing once. Categorization into cohorts depended on clinical history that participants reported. Contact with a PCR-confirmed or clinician-diagnosed COVID-19 case occurred within 2 weeks of entry. Sequenced sample: PBMCs or T cells enriched from blood (not recorded which). The origin of this receptor is a middle-aged woman who had been exposed to COVID-19.

DNA for the CDR3: TGTGCCAGCAGCCTCCTGGGATGGGGAGTCGATAACACCGGGGAGCTGTTTTTT. It encodes CASSLLGWGVDNTGELFF. The rearrangement links TRBV7-3 to TRBJ2-2; possibly TRBD2 for D (5 bases). Germline-derived CDR1 and CDR2 are SGHTA and FQGTGA. V gave up 5 bases and J gave up 2 bases, with 21 bases separating them. The CDR3 has 18 amino acids.